Listed here are 32 T cell receptor beta chains from one sample, sequenced in a study of cytomegalovirus exposure and HLA in healthy donors. With 60 Vbeta and 13 Jbeta primers, the PCR was carried out. The table came from immunoSEQ multiplex PCR; TCRdb's copy has only in-frame clones and leaves some out. The sample carries 80,000 to 100,000 clones, about 81% recorded once. Sequenced material: PBMCs. The receptor set was obtained from a man aged 35-49 years in good health and CMV-seronegative.

The CDR3 sequence is CASSLAGSHTEAFF. For the CDR3, the DNA is TGCGCCAGCAGCTTGGCGGGGAGCCACACTGAAGCTTTCTTT. The chain links TRBV5-1 to TRBJ1-1; D ambiguous. The CDR3 extends over 14 amino acids. Germline V gene sequence: CDR1 SGHRS, CDR2 YFSETQ. V lost 0 bases, J lost 3 bases, and 9 bases lay in between.

This clone has a single count. V and J are TRBV6-1 and TRBJ2-2, with a tentative D call TRBD2 (5 bases). Trimming stripped 6 bases from V and 2 bases from J, with 10 bases between. From germline, CDR1 is MNHNS and CDR2 SASEGT. The length of the CDR3 is 14 residues. The CDR3 DNA is TGTGCCAGCAGCGTACTAGGTAACACCGGGGAGCTGTTTTTT. This encodes CASSVLGNTGELFF.

This clone came up a few times. The chain uses TRBV5-4 and TRBJ2-5, with TRBD2 as a possible D gene (5 bases). Germline CDR1 and CDR2: SGHNT and YYREEE (reference sequence). CDR3 length: 13 amino acids. Trimming stripped 0 bases from V and 4 bases from J, with 7 bases between. Here the CDR3 DNA reads TGTGCCAGCAGCTTGGGAGGGTTAGAGACCCAGTACTTC. This gives the protein CASSLGGLETQYF.

The table lists this clone with a few counts. The V and J genes are TRBV28 and TRBJ1-6, with D maybe TRBD1 (5 bases). Trimming stripped 5 bases from V and 12 bases from J, with 20 bases between. Germline CDR1 reads MDHEN; CDR2 reads SYDVKM. The CDR3 consists of 15 residues. CDR3 bases: TGTGCCAGCAGTACCTCCTCGTACCCGGGGGGACCCCTCCACTTT. Protein: CASSTSSYPGGPLHF.

This chain uses TRBV11-2 with TRBJ2-7, with TRBD1 matching over 9 bases. Trimming at V came to 4 bases and at J to 7 bases, leaving 8 bases not matched to a gene. CDR1 is SGHAT and CDR2 is FQNNGV in the germline V gene. The length of the CDR3 is 14 residues. The CDR3 sequence: CASSSLPGTGEQYF. CDR3 bases: TGTGCCAGCAGCTCACTACCCGGGACAGGGGAGCAGTACTTC. The variable domain in full, completed from reference TRBV11-2 and TRBJ2-7, reads EAGVAQSPRYKIIEKRQSVAFWCNPISGHATLYWYQQILGQGPKLLIQFQNNGVVDDSQLPKDRFSAERLKGVDSTLKIQPAKLEDSAVYLCASSSLPGTGEQYFGPGTRLTVT.

This chain connects TRBV6-5 to TRBJ1-1; 8 bases match TRBD1. Trimming removed 6 bases from V and 7 bases from J; junction bases left unmatched: 7. The V gene's germline CDR1 is MNHEY and CDR2 SVGAGI. CDR3 length equals 13 residues. The CDR3 nucleotides are TGTGCCAGCAGCCATGGACAGGGCCTTGAAGCTTTCTTT. It yields the protein CASSHGQGLEAFF.

V and J are TRBV7-8 and TRBJ1-2; the D gene is possibly TRBD1 (6 bases). The CDR3 consists of 14 residues. In germline, CDR1 is SGHVS, CDR2 FQNEAQ. V lost 5 bases, J lost 2 bases, and 12 bases lay in between. The CDR3 is CASSGRGINYGYTF. The CDR3 nucleotides are TGTGCCAGCAGCGGCAGGGGCATAAACTATGGCTACACCTTC.

This clone was counted a few times. The V gene is TRBV5-5, the J gene TRBJ2-2; 10 nucleotides align to TRBD1. This CDR3 comprises 17 residues. Germline CDR1 reads SGHKS; CDR2 reads YYEKEE (reference sequence). The ends lost 4 bases at V and 3 bases at J; junction bases unmatched: 9. CDR3 in amino acids: CASSPPIGTGDTGELFF. The CDR3 nucleotides read TGTGCCAGCAGCCCTCCAATAGGGACAGGGGACACCGGGGAGCTGTTTTTT.

V gene TRBV19 combines with J gene TRBJ1-1, with unresolved D. This CDR3 is 14 amino acids long. V was cut by 6 bases and J by 0 bases, with 11 bases left in between. Germline CDR1 and CDR2: LNHDA and SQIVND (reference sequence). The CDR3: CASSTTILNTEAFF. CDR3 DNA sequence: TGTGCCAGTAGCACGACTATTCTGAACACTGAAGCTTTCTTT.

This sequence joins TRBV9 and TRBJ2-2; D remains ambiguous. Germline loops: CDR1 SGDLS, CDR2 YYNGEE. The V end was cut by 3 bases, the J end by 4 bases, with 7 bases between. The CDR3 totals 13 residues. CDR3 in DNA: TGTGCCAGCAGCGGGTACATCACCGGGGAGCTGTTTTTT. Amino acid sequence: CASSGYITGELFF.

The chain links TRBV11-2 to TRBJ2-3, with 11 bases that match TRBD2. V was pared by 1 base and J by 5 bases, with 5 bases of the junction left unmatched. The germline V gene has CDR1 SGHAT and CDR2 FQNNGV. The CDR3 spans 16 residues. DNA of the CDR3: TGTGCCAGCAGCTTAGGGCTAGCGGGGGGAGTAGATACGCAGTATTTT. This translates into CASSLGLAGGVDTQYF. The variable domain in full, completed from reference TRBV11-2 and TRBJ2-3, reads EAGVAQSPRYKIIEKRQSVAFWCNPISGHATLYWYQQILGQGPKLLIQFQNNGVVDDSQLPKDRFSAERLKGVDSTLKIQPAKLEDSAVYLCASSLGLAGGVDTQYFGPGTRLTVL.

The chain links TRBV19 to TRBJ1-2, with D hard to call. CDR1 and CDR2 from the germline V gene are LNHDA and SQIVND (reference sequence). Trimming stripped 6 bases from V and 7 bases from J, with 18 bases between. There are 14 residues in the CDR3. CDR3 region: CASSSVSSSGGYTF. The CDR3 DNA is TGTGCCAGTAGCTCAGTTTCTTCTTCGGGTGGCTACACCTTC. Complete variable domain (other parts from reference TRBV19 and TRBJ1-2): DGGITQSPKYLFRKEGQNVTLSCEQNLNHDAMYWYRQDPGQGLRLIYYSQIVNDFQKGDIAEGYSVSREKKESFPLTVTSAQKNPTAFYLCASSSVSSSGGYTFGSGTRLTVV.

Here the CDR3 DNA reads TGTGCCAGCAGCTTAAACGCGAATCAGCCCCAGCATTTT. Protein sequence: CASSLNANQPQHF. This sequence joins TRBV7-2 and TRBJ1-5; no clear D. CDR3 length: 13 amino acids. Germline lookup yields CDR1 SGHTA and CDR2 FQGNSA. Between the trimmed V and J ends, which lost 2 bases and 4 bases, there was a span of 6 bases.

The J gene is TRBJ2-7, the V gene TRBV28; no reliable D call. The CDR3 sequence is 14 residues long. The V end was cut by 9 bases, the J end by 0 bases, with 15 bases between. Germline lookup yields CDR1 MDHEN and CDR2 SYDVKM. The CDR3 sequence: CASCPHGSSYEQYF. The CDR3 nucleotides read TGTGCCAGTTGCCCCCATGGTAGCTCCTACGAGCAGTACTTC. Combining the CDR3 with reference TRBV28 and TRBJ2-7 gives the whole variable domain DVKVTQSSRYLVKRTGEKVFLECVQDMDHENMFWYRQDPGLGLRLIYFSYDVKMKEKGDIPEGYSVSREKKERFSLILESASTNQTSMYLCASCPHGSSYEQYFGPGTRLTVT.

For this clone: This same CDR3 is encoded by further DNA sequences in the sample. V and J are TRBV5-1 and TRBJ2-3; 11 bases are a match to TRBD2. Germline V gene data show CDR1 as SGHRS and CDR2 as YFSETQ. The CDR3 is made up of 16 amino acids. Unmatched junction bases numbered 0, after V lost 0 bases and J lost 0 bases. The CDR3 here is CASSLGTSGSTDTQYF. Written as DNA, the CDR3 is TGCGCCAGCAGCTTGGGGACTAGCGGGAGCACAGATACGCAGTATTTT.

The chain couples TRBV9 to TRBJ2-3; TRBD1 matches 7 bases. Per the germline V gene, CDR1 is SGDLS and CDR2 is YYNGEE. V trimming: 0 bases; J trimming: 0 bases; junction bases outside the gene matches: 4. CDR3 length: 16 residues. DNA for the CDR3: TGTGCCAGCAGCGTAGGGGCAGGGGGAAGCACAGATACGCAGTATTTT. Protein sequence: CASSVGAGGSTDTQYF.

V gene TRBV7-2 combines with J gene TRBJ2-7; D uncertain. The germline V and J ends were trimmed by 6 bases and 2 bases, with 11 bases remaining between them. Germline CDR1 is SGHTA and CDR2 is FQGNSA. The CDR3 is 13 residues long. CDR3 coding DNA: TGTGCCAGCAGTTCCGACATAGCCTACGAGCAGTACTTC. It translates to CASSSDIAYEQYF.

With respect to this clone: A read error may produce the germline difference seen at one junction end. The same CDR3 can be traced to other DNA sequences in this sample. V gene TRBV2 combines with J gene TRBJ1-5; the D is unclear. Germline V gives CDR1 SNHLY, CDR2 FYNNEI. This CDR3 spans 14 amino acids. CDR3 loop: CASADNHSNQPQHF. The DNA for the CDR3 is TGTGCCAGTGCAGATAATCATAGCAACCAGCCCCAGCATTTT. The whole variable domain, filled in from reference TRBV2 and TRBJ1-5, reads EPEVTQTPSHQVTQMGQEVILRCVPISNHLYFYWYRQILGQKVEFLVSFYNNEISEKSEIFDDQFSVERPDGSNFTLKIRSTKLEDSAMYFCASADNHSNQPQHFGDGTRLSIL.

V usage is TRBV19 and J usage is TRBJ2-7; 7 bases align to TRBD1. V gave up 5 bases and J gave up 3 bases; unmatched junction bases: 16. This CDR3 region has 17 residues. Germline V gives CDR1 LNHDA, CDR2 SQIVND (reference sequence). CDR3 DNA sequence: TGTGCCAGTAGTTCGACGGGACAGAGACAATGGGGCTACGAGCAGTACTTC. This codes for CASSSTGQRQWGYEQYF.

This clone showed up just once. The rearrangement joins TRBV18 to TRBJ1-2; weak D call: TRBD1 (6 bases). V lost 3 bases and J 5 bases, leaving 19 bases between the germline ends. Germline V gene sequence: CDR1 KGHSH, CDR2 LQKENI. This CDR3 contains 16 residues. The CDR3 bases are TGTGCCAGCTCACCCCTGGGACACGAAGTATCGTATGGCTACACCTTC. Translating gives CASSPLGHEVSYGYTF. The full variable domain, in which reference TRBV18 and TRBJ1-2 provide the parts outside the CDR3, is NAGVMQNPRHLVRRRGQEARLRCSPMKGHSHVYWYRQLPEEGLKFMVYLQKENIIDESGMPKERFSAEFPKEGPSILRIQQVVRGDSAAYFCASSPLGHEVSYGYTFGSGTRLTVV.

The sample holds one count of this clone. The rearrangement joins TRBV18 to TRBJ1-1; D unresolved. CDR3 length: 17 amino acids. Looked up from germline, CDR1 is KGHSH and CDR2 is LQKENI. V shed 1 base and J shed 4 bases, with 19 bases lying between them. The CDR3 protein is CASSPLGNGDGGTEAFF. Here the CDR3 DNA reads TGTGCCAGCTCACCACTCGGAAACGGAGATGGTGGCACTGAAGCTTTCTTT. The variable domain in full, completed from reference TRBV18 and TRBJ1-1, reads NAGVMQNPRHLVRRRGQEARLRCSPMKGHSHVYWYRQLPEEGLKFMVYLQKENIIDESGMPKERFSAEFPKEGPSILRIQQVVRGDSAAYFCASSPLGNGDGGTEAFFGQGTRLTVV.

The chain recombines TRBV6-5 with TRBJ2-3; 10 nucleotides agree with TRBD1. The CDR3 spans 15 residues. The V segment lost 5 bases and the J segment 4 bases; nucleotides outside the gene matches: 6. CDR1 and CDR2 from the germline V gene are MNHEY and SVGAGI. CDR3 region: CASSLRDRGSDTQYF. The CDR3 nucleotides are TGTGCCAGCAGTCTCCGGGACAGGGGATCAGATACGCAGTATTTT.

The chain uses TRBV7-9 and TRBJ1-2; D remains ambiguous. CDR3 length: 15 residues. V gave up 5 bases and J gave up 6 bases, with 19 bases separating them. Per the germline V gene, CDR1 is SEHNR and CDR2 is FQNEAQ (reference sequence). This CDR3 reads CASSPSGLKGDGYTF. The CDR3 region has the DNA TGTGCCAGCAGCCCTAGCGGGTTGAAAGGAGATGGCTACACCTTC.

This chain connects TRBV18 to TRBJ2-1, with D tentatively TRBD1 (5 bases). The V gene's germline CDR1 is KGHSH and CDR2 LQKENI. This CDR3 contains 14 residues. Between the trimmed V and J ends, which lost 3 bases and 5 bases, there was a span of 11 bases. DNA for the CDR3: TGTGCCAGCTCACCTGGGGCAGCAAACAATGAGCAGTTCTTC. Its translation is CASSPGAANNEQFF.

This clone appeared once. The rearrangement links TRBV18 to TRBJ2-5; 7 bases match TRBD2. The end of the DNA aligns better with TRBJ2-7, so the J call may be wrong. The germline CDR1 and CDR2 sequences are KGHSH and LQKENI. CDR3 length equals 14 residues. Written as DNA, the CDR3 is TGTGCCAGCTCACGATCAGGGCCGGGGGGCGAGCAGTACTTC. Protein sequence: CASSRSGPGGEQYF.

This clone has only one observation. The V and J genes are TRBV19 and TRBJ2-7, with TRBD2 as a possible D gene (6 bases). Germline assignment: CDR1 LNHDA and CDR2 SQIVND (reference sequence). Trimming left V 4 bases short and J 0 bases short, with 16 bases between. The CDR3 length is 16 residues. CDR3 DNA sequence: TGTGCCAGTAGTACAGTTCCGGGACTGAACTCCTACGAGCAGTACTTC. Translation gives CASSTVPGLNSYEQYF.

This clone was counted a single time. The chain combines TRBV11-2 with TRBJ2-5, with 8 bases aligning to TRBD1. Trimming at V came to 5 bases and at J to 5 bases, leaving 13 bases not matched to a gene. Per the germline V gene, CDR1 is SGHAT and CDR2 is FQNNGV. This CDR3 region has 16 residues. The CDR3 DNA is TGTGCCAGCAGCCAGGGGTGGCAGGGGGCGTGGGAGACCCAGTACTTC. Its protein product is CASSQGWQGAWETQYF.

The genes are TRBV7-9 and TRBJ2-7; 8 bases align to TRBD2. Trimming removed 6 bases from V and 9 bases from J; junction bases left unmatched: 13. CDR1 is SEHNR, CDR2 FQNEAQ, per germline (reference sequence). The CDR3 sequence is 14 residues long. CDR3 residues: CASSTSGTSHVQYF. The CDR3 coding sequence is TGTGCCAGCAGTACCTCCGGGACTAGTCACGTGCAGTACTTC.

The gene calls are TRBV5-8 and TRBJ2-7; 7 nucleotides agree with TRBD1. The CDR3 spans 15 residues. Looked up from germline, CDR1 is SGHTS and CDR2 is YDEGEE. The V gene end was trimmed by 1 base and the J gene end by 1 base; junction bases not matched to a gene: 5. CDR3 DNA: TGTGCCAGCAGCTTGATCGGGACAGCATCCTACGAGCAGTACTTC. Translation: CASSLIGTASYEQYF.

This chain joins TRBV7-9 and TRBJ1-2; 7 bases map to TRBD1. The CDR3 length is 16 residues. V lost 0 bases, J lost 2 bases, and 6 bases stayed unmatched. CDR1 and CDR2 from the germline V gene are SEHNR and FQNEAQ (reference sequence). The CDR3 nucleotides read TGTGCCAGCAGCTTAGCCAGACAGGGAACAAACTATGGCTACACCTTC. This sequence encodes CASSLARQGTNYGYTF.

The V gene is TRBV5-4, the J gene TRBJ2-1, with 14 bases lining up with TRBD2. CDR1 is SGHNT and CDR2 is YYREEE in the germline V gene (reference sequence). V lost 4 bases and J lost 6; bases outside the gene matches: 9. This CDR3 is 17 amino acids long. Here the CDR3 reads CASSAGTSGGFVNEQFF. The CDR3 nucleotides read TGTGCCAGCAGCGCGGGGACTAGCGGGGGCTTCGTCAATGAGCAGTTCTTC.

J is TRBJ1-2 and V is TRBV5-1; D is perhaps TRBD1 (5 bases). Germline V CDR1 and CDR2: SGHRS, YFSETQ. This CDR3 comprises 15 residues. Trimming removed 4 bases at V and 1 base at J, with 14 bases between. CDR3 bases: TGCGCCAGCAGCGGCGATCTAGGACATAACTATGGCTACACCTTC. Protein product: CASSGDLGHNYGYTF.